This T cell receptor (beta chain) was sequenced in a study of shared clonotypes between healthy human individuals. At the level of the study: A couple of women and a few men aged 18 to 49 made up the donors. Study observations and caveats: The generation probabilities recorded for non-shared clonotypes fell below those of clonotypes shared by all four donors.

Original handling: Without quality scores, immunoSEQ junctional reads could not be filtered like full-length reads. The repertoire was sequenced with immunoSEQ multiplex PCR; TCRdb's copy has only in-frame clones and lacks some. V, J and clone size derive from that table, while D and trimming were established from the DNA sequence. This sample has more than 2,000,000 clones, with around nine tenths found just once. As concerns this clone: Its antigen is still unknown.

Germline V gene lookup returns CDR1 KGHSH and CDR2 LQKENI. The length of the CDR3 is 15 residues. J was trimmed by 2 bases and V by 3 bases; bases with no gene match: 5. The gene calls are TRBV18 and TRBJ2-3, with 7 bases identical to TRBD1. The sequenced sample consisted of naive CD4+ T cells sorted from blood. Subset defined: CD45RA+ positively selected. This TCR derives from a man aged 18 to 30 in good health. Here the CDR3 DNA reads TGTGCCAGCTCACCGCCGGGACAGCCCACAGATACGCAGTATTTT. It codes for CASSPPGQPTDTQYF.